This T cell receptor (beta chain) derives from a study of cytomegalovirus exposure and HLA in healthy donors. As for the study in general: Researchers found that roughly 81% of a few hundred genotyped donors fell within the Caucasian-associated ancestry cluster. Regarding the study as a whole: When analyzed later, the rates of TCR association showed variation by HLA locus, with DRB1 the most and HLA-C the fewest. In an earlier analysis, productive rearrangement rates for most beta V segments clustered near 90% or 30%.

V dropped 4 bases and J dropped 4 bases, with 7 bases sitting between them. Per the germline V gene, CDR1 is LNHDA and CDR2 is SQIVND (reference sequence). CDR3 length: 12 residues. The study ran its PCR with 60 Vbeta and 13 Jbeta primers. Clones were sequenced by immunoSEQ multiplex PCR, and TCRdb holds only the in-frame ones, with some missing. The sample carries about 140,000 clones, approximately 72% recorded once. This clone occurred a few times. No antigen is known for it. This sequence was found in a woman between 55 and 75 years old in good health and CMV-seronegative. The rearrangement joins TRBV19 to TRBJ1-1; D is uncertain. Sequenced input: PBMCs. The CDR3 DNA follows: TGTGCCAGTAGTAAGGAGGGCACTGAAGCTTTCTTT. Residues: CASSKEGTEAFF. Full variable domain (outside the CDR3, taken from reference TRBV19 and TRBJ1-1): DGGITQSPKYLFRKEGQNVTLSCEQNLNHDAMYWYRQDPGQGLRLIYYSQIVNDFQKGDIAEGYSVSREKKESFPLTVTSAQKNPTAFYLCASSKEGTEAFFGQGTRLTVV.